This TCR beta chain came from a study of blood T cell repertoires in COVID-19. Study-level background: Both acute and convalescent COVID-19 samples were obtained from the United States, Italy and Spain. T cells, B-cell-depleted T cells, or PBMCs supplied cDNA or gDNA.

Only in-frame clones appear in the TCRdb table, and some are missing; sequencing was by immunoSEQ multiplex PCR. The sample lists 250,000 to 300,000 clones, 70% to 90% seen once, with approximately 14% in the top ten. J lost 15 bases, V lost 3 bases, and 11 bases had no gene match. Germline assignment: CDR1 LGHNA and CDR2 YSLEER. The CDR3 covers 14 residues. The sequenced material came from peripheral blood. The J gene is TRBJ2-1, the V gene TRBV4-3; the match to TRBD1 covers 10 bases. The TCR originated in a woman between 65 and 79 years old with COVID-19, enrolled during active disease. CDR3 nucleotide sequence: TGCGCCAGCAGCCAGCTCGTAGGGACAGGGGTCCTGTTCTTC. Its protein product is CASSQLVGTGVLFF.